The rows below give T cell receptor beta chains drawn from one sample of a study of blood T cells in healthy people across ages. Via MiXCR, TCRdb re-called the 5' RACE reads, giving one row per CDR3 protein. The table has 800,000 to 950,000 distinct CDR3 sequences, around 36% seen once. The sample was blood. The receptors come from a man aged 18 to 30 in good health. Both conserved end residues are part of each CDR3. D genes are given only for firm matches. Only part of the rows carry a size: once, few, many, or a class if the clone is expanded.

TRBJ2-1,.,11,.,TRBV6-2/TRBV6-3,CASTRLDEQFF,TGTGCCAGCACCAGACTCGATGAGCAGTTCTTC
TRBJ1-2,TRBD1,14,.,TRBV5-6,CASSPPGQGKGYTF,TGTGCCAGCAGCCCGCCCGGACAGGGGAAGGGCTACACCTTC
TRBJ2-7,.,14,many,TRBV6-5,CASSLDREPYEQYF,TGTGCCAGCAGTTTGGACAGAGAGCCCTACGAGCAGTACTTC
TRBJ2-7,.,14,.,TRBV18,CASSPGRVAYEQYF,TGTGCCAGCTCACCGGGCAGGGTTGCTTACGAGCAGTACTTC
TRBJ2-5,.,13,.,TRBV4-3,CASSRRQQETQYF,TGCGCCAGCAGCCGGCGACAGCAAGAGACCCAGTACTTC
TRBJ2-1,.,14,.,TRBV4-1,CASSQDQSRQAQFF,TGCGCCAGCAGCCAAGATCAATCGAGACAGGCGCAGTTCTTC
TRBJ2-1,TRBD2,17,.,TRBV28,CASSPGRRGGFQETQFF,TGTGCCAGCAGTCCGGGGAGGCGCGGGGGGTTTCAAGAGACCCAGTTCTTC
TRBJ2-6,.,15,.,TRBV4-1,CTSSQEGSGANVLTF,TGCACCAGCAGCCAAGAGGGATCTGGGGCCAACGTCCTGACTTTC
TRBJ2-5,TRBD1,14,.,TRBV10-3,CAIGYRTGQETLYF,TGTGCCATCGGATACCGGACAGGACAAGAGACCCTGTACTTC
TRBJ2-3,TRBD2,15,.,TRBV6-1,CASSYRLASTDTQYF,TGTGCCAGCAGCTATAGACTAGCGAGCACAGATACGCAGTATTTT
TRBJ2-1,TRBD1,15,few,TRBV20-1,CSASEGQITYNEQFF,TGCAGTGCTAGCGAGGGACAGATAACTTACAATGAGCAGTTCTTC
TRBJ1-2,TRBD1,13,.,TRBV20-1,CSAPRDRGYGYTF,TGCAGTGCCCCCCGGGACAGGGGGTATGGCTACACCTTC
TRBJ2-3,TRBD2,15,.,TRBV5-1,CASSLEGGRADTQYF,TGCGCCAGCAGCTTGGAGGGCGGGAGGGCAGATACGCAGTATTTT
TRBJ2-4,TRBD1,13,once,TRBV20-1,CSAHRQGGDIQYF,TGCAGTGCCCACCGACAGGGTGGGGACATTCAGTACTTC
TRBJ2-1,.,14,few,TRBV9,CASSVGEGRNEQFF,TGTGCCAGCAGCGTAGGTGAGGGGAGAAACGAGCAGTTCTTC
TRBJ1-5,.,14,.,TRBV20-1,CSASKGPINQPQHF,TGCAGTGCTAGCAAGGGACCGATCAATCAGCCCCAGCATTTT
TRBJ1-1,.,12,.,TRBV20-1,CSAARAGGEAFF,TGCAGTGCGGCCCGGGCTGGCGGTGAAGCTTTCTTT
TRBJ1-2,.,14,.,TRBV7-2,CASSSGVANYGYTF,TGTGCCAGCAGCTCGGGGGTGGCTAACTATGGCTACACCTTC
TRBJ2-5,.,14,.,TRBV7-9,CACSYPRGQETQYF,TGTGCCTGCAGCTACCCCCGAGGGCAAGAGACCCAGTACTTC
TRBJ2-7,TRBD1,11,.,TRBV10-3,CASREYRGWYF,TGTGCCAGCAGAGAGTACAGGGGATGGTACTTC
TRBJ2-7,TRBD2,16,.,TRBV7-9,CATETNERGAAYEQYF,TGTGCCACTGAGACAAATGAGCGGGGGGCCGCCTACGAGCAGTACTTC
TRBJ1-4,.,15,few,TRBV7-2,CASSSQGGTNEKLFF,TGTGCCAGCAGCTCCCAAGGGGGGACTAATGAAAAACTGTTTTTT
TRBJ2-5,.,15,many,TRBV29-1,CSTRLSPGAKETQYF,TGCAGCACCCGGCTTTCGCCTGGAGCAAAAGAGACCCAGTACTTC
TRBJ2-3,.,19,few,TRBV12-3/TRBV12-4,CASSLSAAGFFTKTDTQYF,TGTGCCAGCAGTTTGTCCGCAGCAGGGTTTTTTACGAAGACAGATACGCAGTATTTT
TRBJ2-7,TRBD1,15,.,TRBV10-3,CAIGNRTGVAHEQYF,TGTGCCATCGGAAACCGGACAGGGGTGGCGCACGAGCAGTACTTC
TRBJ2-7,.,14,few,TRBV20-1,CSARAPENSYEQYF,TGCAGTGCTAGAGCCCCGGAGAATAGCTACGAGCAGTACTTC
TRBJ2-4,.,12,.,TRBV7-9,CASSLAADIQYF,TGTGCCAGCAGCTTAGCAGCCGACATTCAGTACTTC
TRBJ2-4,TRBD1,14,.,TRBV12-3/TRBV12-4,CANQQGIQGGEQYF,TGCGCCAACCAACAAGGAATACAGGGGGGAGAGCAGTACTTC
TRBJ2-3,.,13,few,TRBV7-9,CASKVTSTDTQYF,TGTGCCAGCAAGGTCACTAGCACAGATACGCAGTATTTT
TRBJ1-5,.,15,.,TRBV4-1,CASSPDNLSNQPQHF,TGCGCCAGCAGCCCGGACAACCTTAGCAATCAGCCCCAGCATTTT
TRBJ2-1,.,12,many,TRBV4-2,CASSQPFNEQFF,TGTGCCAGCAGCCAACCTTTCAATGAGCAGTTCTTC
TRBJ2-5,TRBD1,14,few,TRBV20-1,CSASFGTEQETQYF,TGCAGTGCTAGTTTCGGGACAGAACAAGAGACCCAGTACTTC
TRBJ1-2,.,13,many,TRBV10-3,CAITTGLNYGYTF,TGTGCCATCACTACGGGCCTTAACTATGGCTACACCTTC
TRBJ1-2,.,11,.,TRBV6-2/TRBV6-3,CASSYECGYTF,TGTGCCAGCAGTTACGAGTGTGGCTACACCTTC
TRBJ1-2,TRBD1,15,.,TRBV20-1,CSARAHSGGKGGYTF,TGCAGTGCTAGAGCCCACTCAGGGGGTAAGGGAGGCTACACCTTC
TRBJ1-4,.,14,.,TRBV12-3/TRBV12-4,CASSPNGFNEKLFF,TGTGCCAGCAGCCCCAACGGGTTTAATGAAAAACTGTTTTTT
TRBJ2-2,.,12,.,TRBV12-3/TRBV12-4,CASTRGTGELFF,TGTGCCAGCACCCGAGGGACCGGGGAGCTGTTTTTT